Listed here are 19 T cell receptor beta chains from one sample, sequenced in a study of tissue T cells after allogeneic stem cell transplantation. Sequencing used immunoSEQ multiplex PCR; TCRdb keeps in-frame clones, though not all of them. Counted here are 2,000 or so clones, 50% to 60% occurring once; the ten biggest clones make up more than 15%. Time point in this sample: mouse harvest day 7 after allogeneic transplant. The graft held 10^6 splenic CD5+ T cells and 10^7 T-cell-depleted bone marrow cells. The specimen was liver tissue. All receptors derive from a female BALB/c mouse given C57BL/6 T cells with graft-versus-host disease after an allogeneic hematopoietic cell transplant.

This clone was counted between two and nine times. The gene names given are mouse names. The CDR3 extends 1 residue past the end of the read, so its final part is completed from the germline J gene. V is TRBV26 and J is TRBJ2-4; TRBD2 agrees at 7 bases. V shed 3 bases, J shed 8 bases, and the junction held 8 bases outside the gene matches. The CDR3 sequence is 14 residues long. Germline CDR1 is KGHPV and CDR2 is FQNQEV (reference sequence). The CDR3 loop reads CASSLRGLDGTLYF. The DNA read from the CDR3 is TGTGCCAGCAGTCTTCGTGGACTGGATGGCACCTTGTAC.

This clone was recorded a few times. The genes are named according to mouse. The covered CDR3 bases are TGCTCCAGCAGTCGGGACAGGGGAGGAAATACGCTCTAT. Translation: CSSSRDRGGNTLY. The full CDR3 sequence reads CSSSRDRGGNTLYF. This chain links TRBV23 with TRBJ1-3; TRBD1, as called in the table, went unchecked against the DNA. The read ends 1 residue before the CDR3 terminus; that terminus is restored from the germline J gene. Germline V gene data show CDR1 as KGHTA and CDR2 as FQNQQP. The CDR3 runs 14 residues.

In the case of this clone: Gene names follow the mouse nomenclature. CDR3 sequence: CASGRRSTEVFF. The sequenced CDR3 bases are TGTGCCAGCGGTCGCCGCTCCACAGAAGTCTTC. This chain connects TRBV13-2 to TRBJ1-1; D is unresolved. The read ends 1 residue before the CDR3 terminus; that terminus is restored from the germline J gene. Germline V gene data show CDR1 as NNHNN and CDR2 as SYGAGS (reference sequence). With 4 bases removed from V and 4 bases from J, the gap between germline ends came to 8 bases. The CDR3 totals 12 residues.

This clone was detected only a few times. Each gene name is a mouse one. The read gets to within 1 residue of the CDR3 end, and the germline J gene fills in the rest. The chain links TRBV12-2 to TRBJ2-3; 9 bases are a match to TRBD2. The CDR3 runs 16 residues. Unmatched junction bases numbered 3, after V lost 0 bases and J lost 0 bases. The germline V gene encodes CDR1 SGHLS and CDR2 HYDKME. The CDR3 loop is CASSLDWGGSAETLYF. The CDR3 DNA, read in part, is TGTGCCAGCTCTCTCGATTGGGGGGGCAGTGCAGAAACGCTGTAT.

In regard to this clone: At one of its ends the junction is not consistent with the germline gene, which may arise from a read error. Gene names follow the mouse nomenclature. The sequenced fragment ends 1 residue before the CDR3 boundary, so the rest is inferred from the germline J gene. The rearrangement uses TRBV13-3 and TRBJ2-2; D is ambiguous. Germline lookup yields CDR1 NNHDY and CDR2 SYVADS. This CDR3 comprises 14 residues. The CDR3 region is CASGEGSGPGQLYF. CDR3 DNA (partial): TGTGCCAGCGGTGAAGGCAGTGGGCCCGGGCAGCTCTAC.

In regard to this clone: All gene names here are mouse names. The read stops 1 residue short of the end of the CDR3; the missing end is completed from the germline J gene. The chain couples TRBV29 to TRBJ1-5, with no clear D. Germline CDR1 reads MSHET; CDR2 reads SYDVDS. The CDR3 loop spans 15 amino acids. Trimming pared 2 bases from V and 2 bases from J, leaving 10 bases between. The CDR3 bases that were read are TGTGCTAGCAGTTTAACGGGGAGAGACAACCAGGCTCCGCTT. It encodes CASSLTGRDNQAPL. The whole CDR3 protein reads CASSLTGRDNQAPLF. The variable domain in full, with the rest retrieved from reference TRBV29 and TRBJ1-5, is DMKVTQMPRYLIKRMGENVLLECGQDMSHETMYWYRQDPGLGLQLIYISYDVDSNSEGDIPKGYRVSRKKREHFSLILDSAKTNQTSVYFCASSLTGRDNQAPLFGEGTRLSVL.

This clone is termed large (0.1 to 1%). The listed genes are named as in mouse. The sequenced fragment ends 1 residue before the CDR3 boundary, so the rest is inferred from the germline J gene. The chain joins TRBV14 to TRBJ2-7; 9 nucleotides line up with TRBD1. The V gene's germline CDR1 is SGHDT and CDR2 FRDEAV. This CDR3 has 12 amino acids. V dropped 5 bases and J dropped 6; count of bases not matched to a gene: 3. CDR3 bases read: TGTGCCAGCAGCCGACAGGGGGTTGAACAGTAC. Its translation is CASSRQGVEQY. The entire CDR3 reads CASSRQGVEQYF.

A note on this clone: Genes here carry mouse names. From the germline J gene comes the end of the CDR3, since the read stops 1 residue before it. This chain links TRBV3 with TRBJ1-6, with D perhaps TRBD1 (6 bases). TRBJ1-6 is sorted into the ORF group, with uncertain function. The CDR3 extends over 13 amino acids. Trimming shortened V by 5 bases and J by 7 bases, and 9 bases separated the two germline ends. Germline CDR1 is SNHLY and CDR2 is FYNGKV (reference sequence). CDR3 in amino acids: CASSLDRNSPLYF. The covered CDR3 bases are TGTGCCAGCAGCCTCGACAGGAATTCGCCCCTCTAC.

This clone came up a few times. The gene names here belong to mouse. The CDR3 end is not reached by the read, which stops 1 residue before it; the germline J gene fills it in. The rearrangement uses TRBV24 and TRBJ2-1; the match to TRBD2 covers 12 bases. From germline, CDR1 is KGHTA and CDR2 FRNEEI. This CDR3 comprises 18 residues. J was trimmed by 7 bases and V by 3 bases; bases with no gene match: 13. This chain's CDR3 is CASSLHLTGGAKGAEQFF. The covered CDR3 bases are TGTGCCAGCAGTCTCCACCTGACTGGGGGGGCGAAAGGGGCTGAGCAGTTC.

The table lists this clone with a few counts. Gene names are the mouse ones. The DNA ends 1 residue before the CDR3 does, and the rest of the CDR3 is filled in from the germline J gene. The chain couples TRBV26 to TRBJ1-3, with D hard to call. CDR1 and CDR2 (germline): KGHPV, FQNQEV (reference sequence). Trimming left V 4 bases short and J 0 bases short, with 4 bases between. The CDR3 sequence is 13 residues long. The chain's CDR3 is CASSQNSGNTLYF. CDR3 DNA (partial): TGTGCCAGCAGTCAGAATTCTGGAAATACGCTCTAT.

This clone has more than one count but fewer than ten. The gene symbols are mouse symbols. From the germline J gene comes the end of the CDR3, since the read stops 1 residue before it. This chain connects TRBV1 to TRBJ1-5; 7 bases fit TRBD1. J lost 9 bases, V lost 0 bases, and 11 bases had no gene match. Per the germline V gene, CDR1 is NSQYPW and CDR2 is LRSPGD (reference sequence). The CDR3 totals 16 residues. CDR3 sequence: CTCSADMYDREGAPLF. The part of the CDR3 DNA that was read is TGCACCTGCAGTGCAGATATGTACGACAGGGAGGGGGCTCCGCTT.

As to this clone: Mouse names are used for the genes. Coverage ceases 1 residue before the CDR3 finishes, and the germline J gene fills in the end. V is TRBV16 and J is TRBJ2-1; 10 positions agree with TRBD1. Per germline, CDR1 SGHSA and CDR2 FRNQAP. With 1 base clipped from V and 8 bases from J, the junction kept 2 bases outside the gene matches. The CDR3 sequence is 14 residues long. CDR3 DNA (partial): TGTGCAAGCAGCTTAGGGACAGGGGGAACTGAGCAGTTC. It is translated as CASSLGTGGTEQF. The whole CDR3 region reads CASSLGTGGTEQFF.

In this sample, this clone turned up a few times. Gene names refer to mouse genes. The CDR3 end is not reached by the read, which stops 1 residue before it; the germline J gene fills it in. The chain employs TRBV19 and TRBJ2-5, with TRBD1 identical over 7 bases. Losses at the gene ends were 6 bases for V and 7 bases for J; bases not matched to a gene: 2. The CDR3 has 11 residues. Germline-derived CDR1 and CDR2 are FNHDT and SITEND (reference sequence). The sequenced CDR3 bases are TGTGCCAGCAACAGGGGTAACACCCAGTAC. Its protein product is CASNRGNTQY. The CDR3, in full, reads CASNRGNTQYF.

This clone was observed a single time. Here the gene names and germline are mouse. The covered CDR3 bases are TGTGCCAGCAGTGAGCCCGGGGGAGGGAACACAGAAGTCTTC. It is translated as CASSEPGGGNTEVF. The full-length CDR3 reads as CASSEPGGGNTEVFF. The V and J genes are TRBV13-3 and TRBJ1-1; maybe TRBD1 (5 bases). The CDR3 end is not reached by the read, which stops 1 residue before it; the germline J gene fills it in. The V and J ends lost 2 bases and 1 base respectively, with 12 bases between them. Germline lookup yields CDR1 NNHDY and CDR2 SYVADS. CDR3 length: 15 amino acids.

Remarks on this clone: Genes and germline are mouse. With the read ending 1 residue before the CDR3 end, the germline J gene is used to fill in that end. The V gene is TRBV3, the J gene TRBJ1-1, with 7 bases fitting TRBD1. Germline loops: CDR1 SNHLY, CDR2 FYNGKV (reference sequence). The junction had 3 bases not matched to a gene; V was cut back by 1 base and J by 1 base. CDR3 length: 15 residues. Incomplete CDR3 DNA: TGTGCCAGCAGCTTAGACAGGGGAGGAAACACAGAAGTCTTC. It yields the protein CASSLDRGGNTEVF. The entire CDR3 is CASSLDRGGNTEVFF.

This clone has just a few counts. Gene and germline names: mouse. The CDR3 is cut off 1 residue early in the read; its end comes from the germline J gene. The chain links TRBV19 to TRBJ2-1, with no clear D. The germline CDR1 and CDR2 sequences are FNHDT and SITEND (reference sequence). The CDR3 totals 13 residues. The V end was cut by 3 bases, the J end by 3 bases, with 7 bases between. CDR3 DNA (partial): TGTGCCAGCAGTACAGGCCGCTATGCTGAGCAGTTC. Its protein product is CASSTGRYAEQF. The CDR3 as a whole reads CASSTGRYAEQFF. The full variable domain, its missing parts supplied by reference TRBV19 and TRBJ2-1, is GGIITQTPKFLIGQEGQKLTLKCQQNFNHDTMYWYRQDSGKGLRLIYYSITENDLQKGDLSEGYDASREKKSSFSLTVTSAQKNEMAVFLCASSTGRYAEQFFGPGTRLTVL.

About this clone itself: Mouse gene names and germline throughout. The read comes to an end 1 residue before the CDR3 does, leaving the germline J gene to fill in the end. The sample contains more than one DNA sequence encoding this CDR3. The chain carries TRBV26 and TRBJ2-3, with D hard to call. Per the germline V gene, CDR1 is KGHPV and CDR2 is FQNQEV (reference sequence). Trimming left V 4 bases short and J 0 bases short, with 2 bases between. CDR3 length: 12 residues. The sequenced part of the CDR3 DNA is TGTGCCAGCAGTCCCAGTGCAGAAACGCTGTAT. Its translation: CASSPSAETLY. The full-length CDR3 reads as CASSPSAETLYF.

Worth noting for this clone: Germline and genes here are mouse. The CDR3 end falls 1 residue outside the read, so it is completed with the germline J gene. The chain links TRBV13-3 to TRBJ2-7, with 7 bases fitting TRBD2. J gave up 0 bases and V 2 bases, and 5 bases lay outside the gene matches. The V gene's germline CDR1 is NNHDY and CDR2 SYVADS. There are 15 residues in the CDR3. The part of the CDR3 DNA that was read is TGTGCCAGCAGTGAAACGGGGGGGAGCTCCTATGAACAGTAC. Encoded protein: CASSETGGSSYEQY. The CDR3, in full, reads CASSETGGSSYEQYF.

Notes on this clone: The genes and germline here are from mouse. The read terminates 1 residue ahead of where the CDR3 ends, so the germline J gene completes it. J is TRBJ2-7 and V is TRBV12-2, with D perhaps TRBD2 (6 bases). Germline lookup yields CDR1 SGHLS and CDR2 HYDKME. The CDR3 runs to 12 residues. Trimming stripped 0 bases from V and 7 bases from J, with 9 bases between. The CDR3 sequence: CASSLGGREQYF. The sequenced part of the CDR3 DNA is TGTGCCAGCTCTCTCGGGGGGAGGGAACAGTAC.